This TCR beta chain was found in a study of blood T cell repertoires in COVID-19. Study at large: COVID-19 samples, acute and convalescent, were from the United States, Italy and Spain. Sources were T cells, B-cell-depleted T cells, or PBMCs; the material itself was cDNA or gDNA.

In the source study's methods: Amplification from reference gene primers served as the basis for estimated nucleated cell counts. Profiled with immunoSEQ multiplex PCR; TCRdb holds only in-frame clones, not every one. The DNA gave D and trimming, while V, J and clone size come from that table. Here the sample spans tens of thousands of clones, 75% to 85% being singletons. Looked up from germline, CDR1 is SGHRS and CDR2 is YFSETQ. The CDR3 has 16 amino acids. V lost 2 bases and J lost 6; bases outside the gene matches: 11. Seattle patients were enrolled while actively infected and followed longitudinally.

The chain employs TRBV5-1 and TRBJ1-1; 9 nucleotides line up with TRBD1. The sequenced material came from peripheral blood. This TCR came from a woman in her 70s with COVID-19, enrolled during active disease. DNA of the CDR3: TGCGCCAGCAGCTTTGGAGGACAGGGGAAGGGATCTGAAGCTTTCTTT. Residues: CASSFGGQGKGSEAFF.